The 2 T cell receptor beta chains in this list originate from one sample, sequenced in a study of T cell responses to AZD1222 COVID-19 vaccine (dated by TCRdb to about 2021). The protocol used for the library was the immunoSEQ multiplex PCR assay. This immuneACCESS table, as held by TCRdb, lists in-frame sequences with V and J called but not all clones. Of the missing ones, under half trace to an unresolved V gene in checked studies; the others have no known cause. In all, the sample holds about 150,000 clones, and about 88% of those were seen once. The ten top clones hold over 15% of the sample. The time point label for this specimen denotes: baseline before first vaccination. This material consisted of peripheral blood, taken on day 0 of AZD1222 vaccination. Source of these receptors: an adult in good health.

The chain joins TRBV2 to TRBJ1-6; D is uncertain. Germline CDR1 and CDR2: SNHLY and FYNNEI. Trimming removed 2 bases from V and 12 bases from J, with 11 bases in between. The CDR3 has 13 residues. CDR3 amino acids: CASSERRGGPLHF. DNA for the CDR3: TGTGCCAGCAGTGAACGCCGCGGCGGACCCCTCCACTTT.

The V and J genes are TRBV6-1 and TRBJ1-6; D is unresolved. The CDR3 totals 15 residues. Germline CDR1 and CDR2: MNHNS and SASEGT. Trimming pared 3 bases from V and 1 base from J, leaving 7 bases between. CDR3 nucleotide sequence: TGTGCCAGCAGTGAGTCGGGGTCCTATAATTCACCCCTCCACTTT. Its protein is CASSESGSYNSPLHF.